This entry lists 15 T cell receptor beta chains sequenced from one sample in a study of blood T cell repertoires in COVID-19. The method was immunoSEQ multiplex PCR; TCRdb's version includes in-frame clones alone and lacks a portion of them. This table holds almost 400,000 clones, roughly 91% found once. The sequencing input was PBMCs or T cells enriched from blood (not recorded which). The origin of the receptors is a woman between 25 and 40 years old who had recovered from COVID-19.

This chain links TRBV4-1 with TRBJ2-3, with D possibly TRBD2 on 5 matching bases. There are 14 residues in the CDR3. The germline V gene encodes CDR1 MGHRA and CDR2 YSYEKL. The V and J ends lost 5 bases and 3 bases respectively, with 12 bases between them. The CDR3 nucleotides are TGCGCCAGCAGCGTATCTAGCCCAACAGATACGCAGTATTTT. This sequence encodes CASSVSSPTDTQYF.

J is TRBJ2-7 and V is TRBV27; a possible D gene is TRBD2 (5 bases). The CDR3 totals 14 residues. Trimming left V 6 bases short and J 6 bases short, with 18 bases between. CDR1 is MNHEY, CDR2 SMNVEV, per germline (reference sequence). The CDR3 spells CASSITSRLSEQYF. CDR3 bases: TGTGCCAGCAGCATAACTAGTCGTCTCTCCGAGCAGTACTTC.

This clone was seen a single time. The chain employs TRBV6-4 and TRBJ2-1; TRBD2 matches at 8 bases. Per germline, CDR1 MRHNA and CDR2 SNTAGT. The CDR3 consists of 15 residues. Germline trimming cut 2 bases from V and 7 bases from J; bases unmatched to any gene: 7. CDR3 nucleotides: TGTGCCAGCAGTGACCTCAGCGGGAGTCAAAATGAGCAGTTCTTC. Protein sequence: CASSDLSGSQNEQFF.

J is TRBJ2-7 and V is TRBV30; 7 positions agree with TRBD2. This CDR3 contains 14 residues. V dropped 0 bases and J dropped 0; count of bases not matched to a gene: 2. Germline V gene sequence: CDR1 GTSNPN, CDR2 SVGIG (reference sequence). The CDR3 nucleotides read TGTGCCTGGAGTGTGGGAGGGATCTCCTACGAGCAGTACTTC. Its translation is CAWSVGGISYEQYF. Based on the CDR3 plus reference TRBV30 and TRBJ2-7, the full variable domain is SQTIHQWPATLVQPVGSPLSLECTVEGTSNPNLYWYRQAAGRGLQLLFYSVGIGQISSEVPQNLSASRPQDRQFILSSKKLLLSDSGFYLCAWSVGGISYEQYFGPGTRLTVT.

V gene TRBV19 combines with J gene TRBJ2-1; 8 nucleotides match TRBD2. This CDR3 has 13 amino acids. Trimming at V came to 6 bases and at J to 9 bases, leaving 7 bases not matched to a gene. Per the germline V gene, CDR1 is LNHDA and CDR2 is SQIVND (reference sequence). CDR3 amino acids: CASRVEAGAEQFF. The CDR3 DNA sequence: TGTGCCAGTAGAGTAGAAGCGGGAGCTGAGCAGTTCTTC.

The rearrangement uses TRBV21-1 and TRBJ2-3; the DNA was not compared with TRBD1, the D call given in the table. TRBV21-1 is labeled a pseudogene. CDR3 length: 15 residues. The chain's CDR3 is CASSKVLGVPGTQYF. The CDR3, as DNA: TGTGCCAGCAGCAAAGTGTTGGGCGTCCCTGGTACGCAGTATTTT.

The chain employs TRBV7-2 and TRBJ1-2; no clear D gene. CDR3 length: 15 amino acids. The V and J ends lost 2 bases and 6 bases respectively, with 16 bases between them. Germline-derived CDR1 and CDR2 are SGHTA and FQGNSA. The CDR3 sequence is CASSLLVGVTNGYTF. The CDR3, as DNA: TGTGCCAGCAGCTTATTGGTCGGGGTGACTAATGGCTACACCTTC.

The chain links TRBV5-1 to TRBJ1-1; weak D call: TRBD1 (6 bases). Trimming pared 4 bases from V and 2 bases from J, leaving 9 bases between. The germline gives CDR1 SGHRS, CDR2 YFSETQ. This CDR3 is built from 13 residues. CDR3 sequence reads: CASSGGQNTEAFF. For the CDR3, the DNA is TGCGCCAGCAGCGGGGGACAAAACACTGAAGCTTTCTTT.

The chain carries TRBV10-3 and TRBJ1-2, with a tentative D call TRBD1 (6 bases). V lost 5 bases and J lost 1, with 8 bases in between. Germline V gene sequence: CDR1 ENHRY, CDR2 SYGVKD. This CDR3 is built from 13 residues. CDR3 coding DNA: TGTGCCATCAGTCAGGACAGTAACTATGGCTACACCTTC. It specifies CAISQDSNYGYTF.

In regard to this clone: Its ends do not fully match the called genes, so a read error is possible. Within the sample, other DNA sequences also encode this same CDR3. The chain has TRBV7-7 and TRBJ1-1; the D is unclear. Germline loops: CDR1 SSHAT, CDR2 FNYEAQ (reference sequence). The CDR3 has 13 amino acids. CDR3 sequence: CASSLGANTEAFF. CDR3 bases: TGTGCTAGCAGCTTAGGAGCGAACACTGAAGCTTTCTTT.

The chain joins TRBV9 to TRBJ2-1; TRBD1 aligns across 7 bases. J was trimmed by 3 bases and V by 5 bases; bases with no gene match: 2. The length of the CDR3 is 13 residues. Germline CDR1 reads SGDLS; CDR2 reads YYNGEE. The CDR3 DNA sequence: TGTGCCAGCAGTGGGACAGTCTACAATGAGCAGTTCTTC. Encoded protein: CASSGTVYNEQFF.

This clone has a single count. This chain connects TRBV4-2 to TRBJ1-5; D uncertain. V was shortened by 2 bases and J by 7 bases, with 9 bases between the two germline ends. This CDR3 has 13 amino acids. In germline, CDR1 is LGHNA, CDR2 YNFKEQ. The DNA for the CDR3 is TGTGCCAGCAGCCAACCCGGGGAACAGCCCCAGCATTTT. Its translation: CASSQPGEQPQHF.

The chain is built from TRBV13 and TRBJ1-5, with D uncertain. The CDR3 has 16 amino acids. Per the germline V gene, CDR1 is PRHDT and CDR2 is FYEKMQ (reference sequence). The ends were cut back, 4 bases at V and 3 bases at J, with 16 bases in the middle. Here the CDR3 DNA reads TGTGCCAGCAGCTCGTCCCTAGCGGCTACCAATCAGCCCCAGCATTTT. Amino acid sequence: CASSSSLAATNQPQHF.

The chain recombines TRBV6-1 with TRBJ1-5; the D gene is possibly TRBD1 (6 bases). The germline V and J ends were trimmed by 4 bases and 5 bases, with 18 bases remaining between them. The CDR3 extends over 16 amino acids. From germline, CDR1 is MNHNS and CDR2 SASEGT. In DNA form, the CDR3 reads TGTGCCAGCAGTGCGGTCGTAGGGGGTTTGTATCAGCCCCAGCATTTT. It yields the protein CASSAVVGGLYQPQHF.

The chain is built from TRBV5-4 and TRBJ1-1; 10 bases map to TRBD1. V lost 4 bases, J lost 6 bases, and 6 bases stayed unmatched. The CDR3 is made up of 14 amino acids. Germline V gene sequence: CDR1 SGHNT, CDR2 YYREEE (reference sequence). As DNA, the CDR3 is TGTGCCAGCAGCCTGGGACAGGGGAGGTCTGAAGCTTTCTTT. Translated, it gives CASSLGQGRSEAFF.